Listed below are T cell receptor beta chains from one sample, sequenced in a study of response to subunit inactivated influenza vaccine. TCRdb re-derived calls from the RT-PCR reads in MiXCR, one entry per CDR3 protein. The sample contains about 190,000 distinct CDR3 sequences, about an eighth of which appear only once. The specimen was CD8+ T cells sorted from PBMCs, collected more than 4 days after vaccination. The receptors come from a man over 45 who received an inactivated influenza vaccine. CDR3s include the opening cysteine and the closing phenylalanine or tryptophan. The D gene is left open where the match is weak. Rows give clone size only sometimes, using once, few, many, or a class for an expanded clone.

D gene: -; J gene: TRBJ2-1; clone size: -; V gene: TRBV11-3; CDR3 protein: CASSLKSYNEQFF; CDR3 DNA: TGTGCCAGCAGCTTAAAGTCCTACAATGAGCAGTTCTTC
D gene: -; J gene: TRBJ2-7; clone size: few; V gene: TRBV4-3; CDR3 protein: CASSQDRRSTGVIYEQYF; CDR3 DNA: TGCGCCAGCAGCCAAGATCGTCGGTCGACGGGAGTGATCTACGAGCAGTACTTC
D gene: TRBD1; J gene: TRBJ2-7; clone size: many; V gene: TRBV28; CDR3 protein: CASSLYGTAYEQYF; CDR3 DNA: TGTGCCAGCAGTTTATACGGGACAGCCTACGAGCAGTACTTC
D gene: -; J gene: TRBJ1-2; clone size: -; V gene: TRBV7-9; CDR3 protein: CASSPSRYGYTF; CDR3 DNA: TGTGCCAGCAGCCCCTCCAGATATGGCTACACCTTC
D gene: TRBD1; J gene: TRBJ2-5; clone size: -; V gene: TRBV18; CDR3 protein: CASSPLQGPMGETQYF; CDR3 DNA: TGTGCCAGCTCACCATTACAGGGGCCGATGGGGGAGACCCAGTACTTC
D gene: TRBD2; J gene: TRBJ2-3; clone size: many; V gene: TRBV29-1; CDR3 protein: CSARGGKTRSTDTQYF; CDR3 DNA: TGCAGCGCCCGCGGGGGAAAGACTAGAAGCACAGATACGCAGTATTTT
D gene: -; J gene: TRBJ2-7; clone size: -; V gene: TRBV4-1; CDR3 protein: CASSHDGAEGDYEQYF; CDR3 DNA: TGCGCCAGCAGCCACGACGGAGCAGAGGGAGACTACGAGCAGTACTTC
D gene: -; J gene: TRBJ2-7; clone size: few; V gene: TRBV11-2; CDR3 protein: CASSLGPIHEQYF; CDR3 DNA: TGTGCCAGCAGCTTAGGCCCGATACACGAGCAGTACTTC
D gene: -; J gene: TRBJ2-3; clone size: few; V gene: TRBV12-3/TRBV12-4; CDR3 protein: CASSFVGYTDTQYF; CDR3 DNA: TGTGCCAGCAGTTTTGTCGGATACACAGATACGCAGTATTTT
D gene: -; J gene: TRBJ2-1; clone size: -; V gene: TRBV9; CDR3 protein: CASSAGLSSSYNEQFF; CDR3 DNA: TGTGCCAGCAGCGCTGGGCTTTCAAGCTCCTACAATGAGCAGTTCTTC
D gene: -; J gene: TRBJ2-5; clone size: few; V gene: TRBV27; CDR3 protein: CASSIMGQETQYF; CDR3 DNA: TGTGCCAGCAGTATCATGGGCCAAGAGACCCAGTACTTC
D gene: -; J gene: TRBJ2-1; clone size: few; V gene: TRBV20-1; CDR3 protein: CSAINALNNEQFF; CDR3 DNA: TGCAGTGCTATTAATGCACTGAACAATGAGCAGTTCTTC
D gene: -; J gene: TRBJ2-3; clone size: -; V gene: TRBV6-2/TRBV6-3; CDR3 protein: CASSYSYRDTQQGTQYF; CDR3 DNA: TGTGCCAGCAGTTACTCGTACCGGGACACCCAGCAAGGAACGCAGTATTTT
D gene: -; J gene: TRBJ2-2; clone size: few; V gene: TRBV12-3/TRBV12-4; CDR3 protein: CASSFGPSGELFF; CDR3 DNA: TGTGCCAGCAGTTTCGGCCCCTCCGGGGAGCTGTTTTTT
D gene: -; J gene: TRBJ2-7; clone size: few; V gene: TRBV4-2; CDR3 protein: CASSPERGPPHEQYF; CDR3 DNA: TGTGCCAGCAGCCCGGAACGGGGGCCCCCCCACGAGCAGTACTTC
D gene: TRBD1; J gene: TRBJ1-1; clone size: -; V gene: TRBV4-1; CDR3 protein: CASSHGTGGDEAFF; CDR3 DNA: TGCGCCAGCAGCCACGGCACAGGGGGTGATGAAGCTTTCTTT
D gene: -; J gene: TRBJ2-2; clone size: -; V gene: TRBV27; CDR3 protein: CATLVQGNVGELFF; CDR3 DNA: TGTGCCACCCTTGTACAGGGAAACGTCGGGGAGCTGTTTTTT
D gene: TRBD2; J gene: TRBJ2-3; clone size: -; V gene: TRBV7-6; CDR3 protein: CASSSTSGLVRDTQYF; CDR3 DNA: TGTGCCAGCAGCTCCACTAGCGGACTCGTCAGAGATACGCAGTATTTT
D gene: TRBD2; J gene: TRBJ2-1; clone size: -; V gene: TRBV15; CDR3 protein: CATNSGSPYNEQFF; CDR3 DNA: TGTGCCACCAATAGCGGGAGCCCCTACAATGAGCAGTTCTTC
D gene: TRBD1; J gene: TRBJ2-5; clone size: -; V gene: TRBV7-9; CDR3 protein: CASSSDRGWETQYF; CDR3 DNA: TGTGCCAGCAGCTCAGACAGGGGATGGGAGACCCAGTACTTC
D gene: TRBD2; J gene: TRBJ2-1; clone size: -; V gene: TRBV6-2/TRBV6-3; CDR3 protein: CASSYPSSGYNEQFF; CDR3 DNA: TGTGCCAGCAGTTACCCCTCTAGCGGGTACAATGAGCAGTTCTTC
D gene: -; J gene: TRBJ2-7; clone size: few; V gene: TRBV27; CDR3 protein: CASKGNPGGEQYF; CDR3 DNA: TGTGCCAGCAAGGGAAACCCCGGCGGTGAGCAGTACTTC
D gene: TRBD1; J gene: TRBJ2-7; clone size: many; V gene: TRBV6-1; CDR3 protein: CASSAGTGPYEQYF; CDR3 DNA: TGTGCCAGCAGTGCCGGGACAGGGCCCTACGAGCAGTACTTC
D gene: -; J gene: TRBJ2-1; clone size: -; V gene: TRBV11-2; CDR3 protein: CASSLYAAGIALDEQFF; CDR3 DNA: TGTGCCAGCAGCTTATATGCGGCCGGGATAGCGCTCGATGAGCAGTTCTTC
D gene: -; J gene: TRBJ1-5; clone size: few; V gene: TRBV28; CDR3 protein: CASRETETHSNQPQHF; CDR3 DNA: TGTGCCAGCAGAGAGACAGAGACCCATAGCAATCAGCCCCAGCATTTT
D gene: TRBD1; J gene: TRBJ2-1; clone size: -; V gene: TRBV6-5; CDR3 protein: CASSYTGGNEQFF; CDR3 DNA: TGTGCCAGCAGTTACACAGGGGGCAATGAGCAGTTCTTC
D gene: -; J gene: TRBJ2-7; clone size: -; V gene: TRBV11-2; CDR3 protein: CASSLSLSSYEQYF; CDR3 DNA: TGTGCCAGCAGCTTATCCCTGAGCTCCTACGAGCAGTACTTC
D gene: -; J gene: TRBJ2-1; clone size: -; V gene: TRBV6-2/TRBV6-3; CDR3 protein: CASSYPSSGLGPYNEQFF; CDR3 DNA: TGTGCCAGCAGTTACCCTTCGAGCGGGCTTGGCCCCTACAATGAGCAGTTCTTC
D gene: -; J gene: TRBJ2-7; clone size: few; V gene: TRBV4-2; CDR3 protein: CASSQGPIGYEQYF; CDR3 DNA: TGTGCCAGCAGCCAAGGACCTATCGGTTACGAGCAGTACTTC
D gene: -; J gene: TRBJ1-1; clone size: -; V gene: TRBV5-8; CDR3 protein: CASSSPDYPGEAFF; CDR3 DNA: TGTGCCAGCAGCAGCCCGGACTATCCGGGTGAAGCTTTCTTT
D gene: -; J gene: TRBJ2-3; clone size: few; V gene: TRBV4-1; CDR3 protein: CASSSQADTQYF; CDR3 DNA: TGCGCCAGCAGCTCCCAGGCAGATACGCAGTATTTT
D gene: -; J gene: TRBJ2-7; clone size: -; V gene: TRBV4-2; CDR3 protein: CASTPAQDKYEQYF; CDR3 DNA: TGTGCCAGCACTCCGGCCCAGGACAAATACGAGCAGTACTTC
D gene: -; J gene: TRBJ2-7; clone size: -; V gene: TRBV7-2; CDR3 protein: CASSLSPGAAYEQYF; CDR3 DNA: TGTGCCAGCAGCTTATCTCCGGGGGCGGCGTACGAGCAGTACTTC
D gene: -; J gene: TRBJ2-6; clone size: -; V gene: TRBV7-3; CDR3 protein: CASSSPYRQSGANVLTF; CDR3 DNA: TGTGCCAGCAGCTCCCCCTACCGACAATCTGGGGCCAACGTCCTGACTTTC
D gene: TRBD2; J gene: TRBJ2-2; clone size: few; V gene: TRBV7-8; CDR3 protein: CASSLGRRAGGLTGELFF; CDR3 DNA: TGTGCCAGCAGCTTAGGACGCAGAGCGGGGGGACTCACCGGGGAGCTGTTTTTT
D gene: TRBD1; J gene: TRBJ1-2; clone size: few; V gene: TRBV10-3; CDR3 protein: CAIRDRGLDGYTF; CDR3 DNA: TGTGCCATCAGGGACAGGGGGCTCGATGGCTACACCTTC
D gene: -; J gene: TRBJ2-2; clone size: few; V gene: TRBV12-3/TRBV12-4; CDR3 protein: CASRAGEYGELFF; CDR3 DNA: TGTGCCAGCCGGGCAGGGGAATACGGGGAGCTGTTTTTT
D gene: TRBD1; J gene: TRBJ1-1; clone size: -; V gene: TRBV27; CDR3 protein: CASRGQGPYAEAFF; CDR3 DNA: TGTGCCAGCAGGGGACAGGGGCCGTACGCTGAAGCTTTCTTT
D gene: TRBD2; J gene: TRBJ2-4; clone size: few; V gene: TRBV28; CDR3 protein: CASSLSRLALAKNIQYF; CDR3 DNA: TGTGCCAGCAGTTTATCCCGACTAGCCCTAGCCAAAAACATTCAGTACTTC